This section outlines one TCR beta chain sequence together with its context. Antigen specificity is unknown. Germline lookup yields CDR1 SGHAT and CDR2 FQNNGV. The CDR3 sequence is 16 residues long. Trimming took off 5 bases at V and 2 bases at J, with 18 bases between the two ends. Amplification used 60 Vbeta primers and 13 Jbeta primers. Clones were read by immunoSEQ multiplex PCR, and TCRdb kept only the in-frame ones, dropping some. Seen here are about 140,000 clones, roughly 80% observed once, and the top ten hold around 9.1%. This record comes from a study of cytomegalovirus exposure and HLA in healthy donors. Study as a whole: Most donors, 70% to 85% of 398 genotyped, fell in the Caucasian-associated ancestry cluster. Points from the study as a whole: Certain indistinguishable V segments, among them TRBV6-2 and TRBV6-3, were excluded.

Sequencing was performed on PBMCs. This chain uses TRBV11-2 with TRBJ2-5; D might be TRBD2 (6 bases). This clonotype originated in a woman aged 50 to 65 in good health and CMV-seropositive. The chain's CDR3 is CASSRPGSGLQETQYF. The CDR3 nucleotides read TGTGCCAGCAGCCGTCCTGGTAGCGGCCTACAAGAGACCCAGTACTTC.